Each of the 8 T cell receptor beta chains below was sequenced from the same sample in a study of OX40 agonist ivuxolimab in advanced cancers. Measured with immunoSEQ multiplex PCR; TCRdb has only the in-frame clones, and not every one. There are about 48,000 clones in the sample; 80% to 95% occur only once, and roughly 6.8% lies in the top ten. The sample in question was CD4+ or CD8+ T cells sorted from blood, obtained in a trial of the OX40 agonist ivuxolimab. All receptors derive from an adult with an advanced solid tumor such as melanoma, head and neck, liver or kidney cancer.

V gene TRBV11-2 combines with J gene TRBJ2-7; either TRBD1 or TRBD2 may supply D (5 bases each). CDR1 SGHAT and CDR2 FQNNGV come from the germline V gene. V lost 6 bases to trimming and J lost 2 bases, with 17 bases between them. The CDR3 consists of 15 residues. CDR3 protein: CASSHTGTATYEQYV. The CDR3 bases are TGTGCCAGCAGTCATACCGGGACCGCCACCTACGAGCAGTACGTC.

The rearrangement links TRBV7-9 to TRBJ2-1; possible D gene TRBD1, 6 bases. The germline gives CDR1 SEHNR, CDR2 FQNEAQ (reference sequence). Trimming left V 0 bases short and J 7 bases short, with 10 bases between. This CDR3 comprises 14 residues. The CDR3 here is CASSLAGRGNEQFF. CDR3 DNA: TGTGCCAGCAGCTTAGCAGGCAGGGGAAATGAGCAGTTCTTC.

The chain uses TRBV5-1 and TRBJ2-1; 9 bases fit TRBD2. J was trimmed by 5 bases and V by 0 bases; bases with no gene match: 3. CDR3 length: 15 amino acids. Germline assignment: CDR1 SGHRS and CDR2 YFSETQ. The CDR3 DNA reads TGCGCCAGCAGCTTGGCTAGCGGGGCAAACAATGAGCAGTTCTTC. Protein sequence: CASSLASGANNEQFF.

The V call is TRBV27, the J call TRBJ1-1, with unresolved D. Germline lookup yields CDR1 MNHEY and CDR2 SMNVEV (reference sequence). CDR3 size: 13 residues. The V gene lost 0 bases and the J gene lost 0 bases, with 2 bases spanning the gap. CDR3 residues: CASSLSLNTEAFF. The CDR3 DNA is TGTGCCAGCAGTTTATCTTTGAACACTGAAGCTTTCTTT.

The genes are TRBV19 and TRBJ2-2; no definite D call. Deletions cut 8 bases from V and 7 bases from J, with 32 bases between. CDR1 and CDR2 (germline): LNHDA, SQIVND (reference sequence). This CDR3 is built from 19 residues. The CDR3 region is CASLVRFEEPPRTVGELFF. The CDR3 DNA is TGTGCCAGTTTAGTACGGTTCGAGGAGCCACCTCGGACGGTCGGGGAGCTGTTTTTT.

The V call is TRBV9, the J call TRBJ1-2; D call uncertain. The CDR3 has 14 residues. Germline V gives CDR1 SGDLS, CDR2 YYNGEE. Trimming took off 3 bases at V and 1 base at J, with 10 bases between the two ends. The CDR3 nucleotides read TGTGCCAGCAGCGCAGATCCAGATAACTATGGCTACACCTTC. This codes for CASSADPDNYGYTF.

The chain links TRBV2 to TRBJ2-5; D unclear. The tail of the sequence fits TRBJ2-7 better, so the J call may be wrong. The length of the CDR3 is 16 residues. Germline V gene sequence: CDR1 SNHLY, CDR2 FYNNEI. CDR3 coding DNA: TGTGCCAGCAGCGAATCGCCGCAGACCAGGACCTACGAGCAGTACTTC. Protein sequence: CASSESPQTRTYEQYF.

This clone has just one count. The rearrangement uses TRBV5-5 and TRBJ2-7; D remains unclear. CDR1 is SGHKS and CDR2 is YYEKEE in the germline V gene (reference sequence). V was cut by 2 bases and J by 4 bases, with 7 bases left in between. This CDR3 is built from 12 residues. Here the CDR3 DNA reads TGTGCCAGCAGCTTATACGGGTACGAGCAGTACTTC. It encodes CASSLYGYEQYF.